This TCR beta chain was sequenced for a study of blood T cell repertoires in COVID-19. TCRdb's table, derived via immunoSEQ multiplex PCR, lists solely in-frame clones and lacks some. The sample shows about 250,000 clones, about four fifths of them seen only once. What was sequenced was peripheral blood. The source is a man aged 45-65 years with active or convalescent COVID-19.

The CDR3 loop is CASSASGSSYEQYF. Here the CDR3 DNA reads TGTGCCAGCAGCGCTAGCGGGAGTTCCTACGAGCAGTACTTC. This rearrangement joins TRBV7-8 to TRBJ2-7; 10 bases match TRBD2. The germline gives CDR1 SGHVS, CDR2 FQNEAQ. The CDR3 covers 14 residues. The J segment lost 1 base and the V segment lost 5 bases, leaving 2 bases of the junction unmatched. Full variable domain (missing parts from reference TRBV7-8 and TRBJ2-7): GAGVSQSPRYKVAKRGQDVALRCDPISGHVSLFWYQQALGQGPEFLTYFQNEAQLDKSGLPSDRFFAERPEGSVSTLKIQRTQQEDSAVYLCASSASGSSYEQYFGPGTRLTVT.